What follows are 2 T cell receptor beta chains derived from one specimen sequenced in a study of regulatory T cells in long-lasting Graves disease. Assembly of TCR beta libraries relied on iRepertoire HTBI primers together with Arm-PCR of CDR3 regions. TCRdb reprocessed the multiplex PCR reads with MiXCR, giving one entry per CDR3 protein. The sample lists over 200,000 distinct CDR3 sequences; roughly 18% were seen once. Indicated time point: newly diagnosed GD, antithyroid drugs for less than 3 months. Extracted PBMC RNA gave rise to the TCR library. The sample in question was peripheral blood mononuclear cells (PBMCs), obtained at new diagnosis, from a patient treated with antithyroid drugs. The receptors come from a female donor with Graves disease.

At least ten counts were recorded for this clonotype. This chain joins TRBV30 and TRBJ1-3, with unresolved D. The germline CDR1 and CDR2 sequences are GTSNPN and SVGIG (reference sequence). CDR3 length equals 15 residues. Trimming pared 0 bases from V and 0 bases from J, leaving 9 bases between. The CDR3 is CAWSVLLSSGNTIYF. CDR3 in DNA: TGTGCCTGGAGTGTACTGCTAAGCTCTGGAAACACCATATATTTT.

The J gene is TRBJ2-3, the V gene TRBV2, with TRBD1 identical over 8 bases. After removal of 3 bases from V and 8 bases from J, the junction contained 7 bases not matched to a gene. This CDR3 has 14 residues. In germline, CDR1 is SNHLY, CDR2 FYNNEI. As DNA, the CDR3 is TGTGCCAGCAGTGAGGGGGTCGGACAGGGTACGCAGTATTTT. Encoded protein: CASSEGVGQGTQYF.